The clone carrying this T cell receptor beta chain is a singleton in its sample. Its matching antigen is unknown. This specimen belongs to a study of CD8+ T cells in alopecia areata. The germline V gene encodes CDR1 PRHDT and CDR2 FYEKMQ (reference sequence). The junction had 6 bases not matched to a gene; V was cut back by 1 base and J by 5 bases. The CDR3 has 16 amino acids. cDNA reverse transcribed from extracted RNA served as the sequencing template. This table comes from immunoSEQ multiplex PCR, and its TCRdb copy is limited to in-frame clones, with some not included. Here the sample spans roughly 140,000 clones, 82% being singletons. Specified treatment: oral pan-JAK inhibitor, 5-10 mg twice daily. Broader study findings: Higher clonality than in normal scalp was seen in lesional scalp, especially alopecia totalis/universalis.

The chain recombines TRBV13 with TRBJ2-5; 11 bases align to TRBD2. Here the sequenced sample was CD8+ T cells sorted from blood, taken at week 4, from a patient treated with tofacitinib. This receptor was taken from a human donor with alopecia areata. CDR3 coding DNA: TGTGCCAGCAGCTTAGTTAGCGGGGGGGCTTCTGAGACCCAGTACTTC. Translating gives CASSLVSGGASETQYF. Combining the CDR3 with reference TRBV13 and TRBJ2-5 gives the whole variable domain AAGVIQSPRHLIKEKRETATLKCYPIPRHDTVYWYQQGPGQDPQFLISFYEKMQSDKGSIPDRFSAQQFSDYHSELNMSSLELGDSALYFCASSLVSGGASETQYFGPGTRLLVL.